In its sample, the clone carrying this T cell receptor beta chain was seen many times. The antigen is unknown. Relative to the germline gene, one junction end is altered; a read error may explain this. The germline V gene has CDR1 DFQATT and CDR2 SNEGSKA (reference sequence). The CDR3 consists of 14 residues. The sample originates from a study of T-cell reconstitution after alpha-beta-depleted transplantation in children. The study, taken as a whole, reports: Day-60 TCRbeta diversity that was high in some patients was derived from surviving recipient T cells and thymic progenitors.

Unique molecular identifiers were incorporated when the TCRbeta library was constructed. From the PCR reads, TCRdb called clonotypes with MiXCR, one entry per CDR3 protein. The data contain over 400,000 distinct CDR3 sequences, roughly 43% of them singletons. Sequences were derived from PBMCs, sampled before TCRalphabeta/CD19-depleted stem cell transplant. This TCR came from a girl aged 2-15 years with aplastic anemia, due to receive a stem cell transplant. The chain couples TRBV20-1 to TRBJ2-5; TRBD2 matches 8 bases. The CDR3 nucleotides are TGCAGTGCTAGCCGTCCCGGGACTAGTGGGCCGACGAACTTC. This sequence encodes CSASRPGTSGPTNF.